This TCR beta chain was captured in a study of low-dose radiotherapy and immunotherapy resistance in tumors. About the study: Treatment of Cohort 1 consisted of 0.5 Gy per fraction every 2 weeks, adding up to 6.5 Gy. Cohort 2 received 1 Gy per fraction every two weeks, totaling 13 Gy over 26 weeks. Intravenously given cyclophosphamide 200 mg/m2 followed a two-week schedule that placed each dose one day before radiation and immunotherapy.

cDNA synthesis used a TRAV/TRBV-specific primer set for both chains. Amplification, which lasted around 18 PCR cycles, used a constant-region primer and V-primer adapter to amplify TCRs. TCRdb called the reads again in MiXCR, with one record for every CDR3 protein. In the table there are around 15,000 distinct CDR3 sequences, approximately 70% of which are singletons. Donors were dosed with nivolumab and ipilimumab; they also received aspirin, low-dose cyclophosphamide and low-dose radiotherapy. The clonotype was recovered from a human donor with advanced metastatic prostate, ovarian, gallbladder or colorectal cancer (not recorded which). This table probably holds off-target reads from a library built for another chain.

This CDR3 reads CASSFAASSGTQYF. The CDR3, as DNA: TGTGCCAGCAGTTTTGCGGCTAGCTCTGGGACCCAGTACTTC. The chain employs TRBV28 and TRBJ2-5; a weak D match, TRBD2 (5 bases). This CDR3 spans 14 amino acids. In germline, CDR1 is MDHEN, CDR2 SYDVKM. Trimming cost V 3 bases and J 7 bases, with 15 bases left between them.